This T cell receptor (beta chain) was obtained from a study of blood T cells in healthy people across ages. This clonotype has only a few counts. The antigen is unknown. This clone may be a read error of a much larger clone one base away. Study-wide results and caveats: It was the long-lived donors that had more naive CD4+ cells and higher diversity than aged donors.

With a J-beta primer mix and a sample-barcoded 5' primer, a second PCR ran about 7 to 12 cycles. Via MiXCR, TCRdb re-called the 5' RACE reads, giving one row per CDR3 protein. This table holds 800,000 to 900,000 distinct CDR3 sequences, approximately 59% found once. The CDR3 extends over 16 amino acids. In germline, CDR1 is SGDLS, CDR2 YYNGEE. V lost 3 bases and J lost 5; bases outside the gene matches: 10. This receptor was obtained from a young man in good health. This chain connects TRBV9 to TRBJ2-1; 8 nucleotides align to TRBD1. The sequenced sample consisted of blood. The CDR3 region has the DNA TGTGCCAGCAGCGCCAACAGGGGGAATGGGGACAATGAGCAGTTCTTC. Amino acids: CASSANRGNGDNEQFF.